Below are 10 T cell receptor beta chains sequenced from a single sample in a study of regulatory and conventional T cells in RAG deficiency. Produced via immunoSEQ multiplex PCR; TCRdb's table is partial and in-frame only. The sample lists 7,000 to 10,000 clones, roughly 92% occurring once. Genomic DNA came from blood regulatory T cells gated CD4+ CD25-high CD127-low. The sample also formed part of further work on regulatory T cells. From that study: The PCR used 52 TRBV and 13 TRBJ primers.

The specimen was CD127- CD25+ CD4+ Tregs sorted from blood. These receptors were obtained from a human donor in good health.

The genes are TRBV29-1 and TRBJ1-1, with D unclear. CDR3 length: 13 amino acids. V dropped 1 base and J dropped 0 bases, with 6 bases sitting between them. Germline CDR1 and CDR2: SQVTM and ANQGSEA. The CDR3 spells CSVEVAVNTEAFF. In nucleotides, the CDR3 is TGCAGCGTTGAAGTGGCGGTGAACACTGAAGCTTTCTTT.

The chain joins TRBV5-1 to TRBJ1-2, with 8 bases lining up with TRBD1. Germline CDR1 reads SGHRS; CDR2 reads YFSETQ. The CDR3 contains 15 residues. The trim removed 0 bases at V and 4 bases at J, leaving 5 bases unmatched. The CDR3 DNA sequence: TGCGCCAGCAGCTTGGGGACAGGGTCTGCCTATGGCTACACCTTC. Its protein product is CASSLGTGSAYGYTF. The whole variable domain, remainder taken from reference TRBV5-1 and TRBJ1-2, is KAGVTQTPRYLIKTRGQQVTLSCSPISGHRSVSWYQQTPGQGLQFLFEYFSETQRNKGNFPGRFSGRQFSNSRSEMNVSTLELGDSALYLCASSLGTGSAYGYTFGSGTRLTVV.

V is TRBV27 and J is TRBJ2-3; TRBD1 matches at 9 bases. CDR1 is MNHEY and CDR2 is SMNVEV in the germline V gene (reference sequence). The CDR3 consists of 15 residues. With V trimmed by 5 bases and J by 3 bases, 6 bases remained unmatched. The CDR3 region is CASSLGTGSTDTQYF. The CDR3 coding sequence is TGTGCCAGCAGTCTCGGGACAGGGAGTACAGATACGCAGTATTTT.

The chain employs TRBV5-1 and TRBJ1-4, with a tentative D call TRBD1 (5 bases). The CDR3 sequence is 14 residues long. V lost 2 bases and J 5 bases, leaving 10 bases between the germline ends. Germline V lookup: CDR1 SGHRS, CDR2 YFSETQ. CDR3 sequence (DNA): TGCGCCAGCAGCTTTGGGGGGGGGAATGAAAAACTGTTTTTT. It is translated as CASSFGGGNEKLFF.

Comments on this clone: A junction end diverges from the germline sequence, so it may reflect a read error. The genes are TRBV19 and TRBJ2-3; TRBD2 might be the D (6 bases). Germline CDR1 LNHDA, CDR2 SQIVND (reference sequence). This CDR3 is 17 amino acids long. DNA of the CDR3: TGTGCCAGTAGTATAGATCACGGGACTGGAAACACATATACGCAGTATTTT. Protein product: CASSIDHGTGNTYTQYF.

The chain uses TRBV11-3 and TRBJ2-5; 8 nucleotides agree with TRBD1. This CDR3 region has 14 residues. The V and J ends lost 5 bases and 2 bases, in that order; junction bases with no gene match: 4. The germline gives CDR1 SGHNT, CDR2 YENEEA. The CDR3 bases are TGTGCCAGCAGCAGGAGACAGGGGCAAGAGACCCAGTACTTC. Its protein product is CASSRRQGQETQYF.

V gene TRBV7-8 combines with J gene TRBJ2-7; 8 bases fit TRBD1. Germline V lookup: CDR1 SGHVS, CDR2 FQNEAQ. The trim removed 6 bases at V and 2 bases at J, leaving 6 bases unmatched. CDR3 length: 14 amino acids. CDR3 in amino acids: CASSHDRGPYEQYF. The CDR3 bases are TGTGCCAGCAGTCACGACAGGGGCCCCTACGAGCAGTACTTC.

V and J are TRBV27 and TRBJ2-4, with D perhaps TRBD2 (5 bases). Germline V gene sequence: CDR1 MNHEY, CDR2 SMNVEV (reference sequence). Trimming shortened V by 3 bases and J by 6 bases, and 21 bases separated the two germline ends. This CDR3 contains 17 residues. The DNA for the CDR3 is TGTGCCAGCAGTTTTTCTCCTCGCGGGCTGGCGAGAAACATTCAGTACTTC. It codes for CASSFSPRGLARNIQYF.

J is TRBJ2-7 and V is TRBV30; 7 positions agree with TRBD2. The CDR3 length is 15 residues. Germline V CDR1 and CDR2: GTSNPN, SVGIG (reference sequence). V lost 2 bases and J lost 7; bases outside the gene matches: 14. The CDR3 region is CAWSTGGTGSREQYF. In DNA form, the CDR3 reads TGTGCCTGGAGTACCGGGGGGACGGGCTCGAGGGAGCAGTACTTC.

The chain uses TRBV6-5 and TRBJ1-5; D may be TRBD1 (6 bases). The ends were cut back, 6 bases at V and 6 bases at J, with 12 bases in the middle. Germline V gives CDR1 MNHEY, CDR2 SVGAGI. The CDR3 has 13 residues. The CDR3 DNA reads TGTGCCAGCAGCCGCGGGGGGCTTCAGCCCCAGCATTTT. Encoded protein: CASSRGGLQPQHF.